Shown below are 17 T cell receptor beta chains from a single sample sequenced in a study of shared clonotypes between healthy human individuals. Produced via immunoSEQ multiplex PCR; TCRdb's table is partial and in-frame only. This table holds 300,000 to 400,000 clones, 80% to 90% found once. Source material: memory CD8+ T cells sorted from blood. Subset defined: CD45RO+ cells pooled with CCR7-negative TemRA cells. Source of these receptors: a man younger than 35 in good health.

V and J are TRBV14 and TRBJ2-7; D is ambiguous. The CDR3 has 15 residues. Deletions cut 0 bases from V and 0 bases from J, with 9 bases between. CDR1 is SGHDN and CDR2 is FVKESK in the germline V gene. The DNA of the CDR3 is TGTGCCAGCAGCCAAGACTATGGCCCCTCCTACGAGCAGTACTTC. Its protein is CASSQDYGPSYEQYF.

V and J are TRBV6-5 and TRBJ1-1, with unresolved D. Germline values: CDR1 MNHEY, CDR2 SVGAGI. V lost 5 bases and J 8 bases, leaving 12 bases between the germline ends. The CDR3 is 12 amino acids. The CDR3 loop is CASSPEGAEAFF. The CDR3, as DNA: TGTGCCAGCAGTCCTGAGGGCGCCGAAGCTTTCTTT.

The V and J genes are TRBV2 and TRBJ2-1, with 8 bases lining up with TRBD2. The germline gives CDR1 SNHLY, CDR2 FYNNEI. The CDR3 runs 16 residues. The junction had 16 bases not matched to a gene; V was cut back by 8 bases and J by 7 bases. CDR3: CASLLKKGTRGNEQFF. The DNA for the CDR3 is TGTGCCAGCCTCCTTAAGAAAGGGACTAGGGGGAATGAGCAGTTCTTC.

The genes are TRBV7-9 and TRBJ2-1; 7 nucleotides agree with TRBD1. The CDR3 is made up of 14 amino acids. V was clipped by 9 bases and J by 5 bases; unmatched bases: 10. The germline V gene has CDR1 SEHNR and CDR2 FQNEAQ (reference sequence). For the CDR3, the DNA is TGTGCCAGTAAAGGGGACAGTCCCAACAATGAGCAGTTCTTC. Translating gives CASKGDSPNNEQFF.

The V gene is TRBV29-1, the J gene TRBJ2-1; 8 positions agree with TRBD1. CDR3 size: 13 residues. V shed 3 bases, J shed 4 bases, and the junction held 2 bases outside the gene matches. CDR1 is SQVTM, CDR2 ANQGSEA, per germline. CDR3 nucleotide sequence: TGCAGCGTTGACCAGGGGGCTTACAATGAGCAGTTCTTC. This encodes CSVDQGAYNEQFF.

The chain uses TRBV28 and TRBJ2-2; D is uncertain. CDR1 is MDHEN, CDR2 SYDVKM, per germline. The V and J ends lost 6 bases and 1 base respectively, with 6 bases between them. This CDR3 contains 13 residues. CDR3 in amino acids: CASRLLNTGELFF. CDR3 sequence (DNA): TGTGCCAGCAGGCTTCTGAACACCGGGGAGCTGTTTTTT.

This rearrangement joins TRBV11-2 to TRBJ2-5; 8 bases agree with TRBD2. V lost 6 bases, J lost 7 bases, and 4 bases stayed unmatched. This CDR3 comprises 12 residues. CDR1 and CDR2 (germline): SGHAT, FQNNGV. Here the CDR3 reads CASSPRGGTQYF. Here the CDR3 DNA reads TGTGCCAGCAGTCCACGGGGGGGGACCCAGTACTTC.

V and J are TRBV27 and TRBJ2-5; D is unclear. Per the germline V gene, CDR1 is MNHEY and CDR2 is SMNVEV (reference sequence). This CDR3 has 15 amino acids. V was shortened by 5 bases and J by 3 bases, with 16 bases between the two germline ends. In DNA form, the CDR3 reads TGTGCCAGCAGTCCCCTGGCGGCGAACAAAGAGACCCAGTACTTC. Residues: CASSPLAANKETQYF.

This chain uses TRBV29-1 with TRBJ1-1, with D uncertain. CDR3 length: 18 amino acids. V lost 6 bases and J lost 3, with 29 bases in between. Germline V gives CDR1 SQVTM, CDR2 ANQGSEA. CDR3 nucleotide sequence: TGCAGCGTCGACTCGAGGCTAGGGCACAGTAGCGGGGACACTGAAGCTTTCTTT. This encodes CSVDSRLGHSSGDTEAFF. The full variable domain, rest sourced from reference TRBV29-1 and TRBJ1-1, is SAVISQKPSRDICQRGTSLTIQCQVDSQVTMMFWYRQQPGQSLTLIATANQGSEATYESGFVIDKFPISRPNLTFSTLTVSNMSPEDSSIYLCSVDSRLGHSSGDTEAFFGQGTRLTVV.

The rearrangement links TRBV2 to TRBJ2-3; D remains ambiguous. The ends were cut back, 4 bases at V and 4 bases at J, with 3 bases in the middle. This CDR3 region has 11 residues. Germline CDR1 reads SNHLY; CDR2 reads FYNNEI. For the CDR3, the DNA is TGTGCCAGCAGTGTTCCAGATACGCAGTATTTT. It codes for CASSVPDTQYF.

This clone was recorded at least ten times. This chain links TRBV4-1 with TRBJ2-7; 8 bases are shared with TRBD2. V gave up 1 base and J gave up 6 bases; unmatched junction bases: 8. CDR3 size: 15 residues. CDR1 is MGHRA, CDR2 YSYEKL, per germline. CDR3 sequence reads: CASSQAQAAGGEQYF. The CDR3 DNA follows: TGCGCCAGCAGCCAAGCCCAGGCGGCGGGGGGCGAGCAGTACTTC.

V and J are TRBV5-1 and TRBJ1-3, with D hard to call. Germline assignment: CDR1 SGHRS and CDR2 YFSETQ. V lost 2 bases and J 0 bases, leaving 12 bases between the germline ends. CDR3 length equals 16 residues. CDR3: CASSFTVSSSGNTIYF. The CDR3 DNA reads as TGCGCCAGCAGCTTCACAGTAAGCAGCTCTGGAAACACCATATATTTT.

The rearrangement uses TRBV30 and TRBJ2-5; the D gene is possibly TRBD2 (6 bases). Trimming shortened V by 0 bases and J by 3 bases, and 14 bases separated the two germline ends. This CDR3 spans 15 amino acids. The germline V gene has CDR1 GTSNPN and CDR2 SVGIG (reference sequence). The CDR3 loop reads CAWSVSPGLKETQYF. The CDR3 nucleotides read TGTGCCTGGAGTGTATCTCCGGGACTCAAAGAGACCCAGTACTTC.

This rearrangement joins TRBV4-1 to TRBJ1-1; D is perhaps TRBD1 (6 bases). In germline, CDR1 is MGHRA, CDR2 YSYEKL. V was trimmed by 0 bases and J by 7 bases, leaving 12 bases between them. The length of the CDR3 is 14 residues. The CDR3 spells CASSQEPRTVEAFF. The CDR3 coding sequence is TGCGCCAGCAGCCAAGAGCCCAGGACAGTTGAAGCTTTCTTT.

This clone was observed once. The chain uses TRBV28 and TRBJ1-6, with D unclear. The CDR3 extends over 13 amino acids. V gave up 3 bases and J gave up 8 bases, with 8 bases separating them. Germline CDR1 and CDR2: MDHEN and SYDVKM. CDR3 sequence reads: CASSLASYSPLHF. The CDR3, as DNA: TGTGCCAGCAGTTTGGCCAGCTATTCACCCCTCCACTTT.

The rearrangement joins TRBV10-2 to TRBJ2-7, with D unclear. V lost 2 bases and J lost 1, with 9 bases in between. CDR3 length: 14 amino acids. Germline V gene sequence: CDR1 WSHSY, CDR2 SAAADI. CDR3 region: CASSETGMSYEQYF. CDR3 coding DNA: TGCGCCAGCAGTGAGACCGGTATGTCCTACGAGCAGTACTTC.

This clone has more than one count but fewer than ten. This chain links TRBV2 with TRBJ1-5; TRBD1 agrees at 9 bases. Trimming at V came to 4 bases and at J to 2 bases, leaving 3 bases not matched to a gene. The CDR3 spans 15 residues. The germline V gene encodes CDR1 SNHLY and CDR2 FYNNEI. This chain's CDR3 is CASSGDRAGNQPQHF. CDR3 bases: TGTGCCAGCAGTGGGGACAGGGCGGGCAATCAGCCCCAGCATTTT. The entire variable domain, with the rest obtained from reference TRBV2 and TRBJ1-5, is as follows: EPEVTQTPSHQVTQMGQEVILRCVPISNHLYFYWYRQILGQKVEFLVSFYNNEISEKSEIFDDQFSVERPDGSNFTLKIRSTKLEDSAMYFCASSGDRAGNQPQHFGDGTRLSIL.